Detailed here is one TCR beta chain. Its specificity is not known. Naive-designated CD8 cells lacked CD45RO, were positively enriched for CCR7, and omitted terminally differentiated effector memory CD45RA+ cells. This was a deep-level run. Data came from immunoSEQ multiplex PCR; TCRdb stores just in-frame clones and leaves some out. This sample has about 2 million clones, with over 85% found just once. CDR1 is SNHLY and CDR2 is FYNNEI in the germline V gene. The CDR3 runs to 17 residues. V dropped 3 bases and J dropped 4; count of bases not matched to a gene: 7. The source of the sample is a study of shared clonotypes between healthy human individuals. General observations from the study: Genetic and exposure-history diversity was limited by the few donors. Non-shared clonotypes were found to have lower generation probabilities than the clonotypes that were shared by all four of the sorted-subset donors.

The chain has TRBV2 and TRBJ2-1, with 12 bases fitting TRBD2. The receptor was isolated from a man in his late teens or twenties in good health. Source material: naive CD8+ T cells sorted from blood. CDR3 protein: CASSEMTSGSEYNEQFF. Written as DNA, the CDR3 is TGTGCCAGCAGTGAGATGACTAGCGGGAGTGAGTACAATGAGCAGTTCTTC. The full variable domain, in which reference TRBV2 and TRBJ2-1 provide the parts outside the CDR3, is EPEVTQTPSHQVTQMGQEVILRCVPISNHLYFYWYRQILGQKVEFLVSFYNNEISEKSEIFDDQFSVERPDGSNFTLKIRSTKLEDSAMYFCASSEMTSGSEYNEQFFGPGTRLTVL.